Described below is a single T cell receptor (beta chain) sequence and its context. It lacks a known antigen. No base qualities exist here, and no much larger clone lies one base off it. The immunoSEQ Assay, a bias-controlled multiplex PCR, was used to amplify TCRbeta CDR3 regions from genomic DNA. In the paper's pipeline: Nucleated cell counts per sample were estimated from amplification of reference gene primers within the assay. To quantify the absolute abundance of each unique TCRbeta CDR3 rearrangement, sequence reads were collapsed and filtered. For each sample, productive Simpson clonality was calculated as the square root of Simpson's diversity index over productive rearrangements. Drawn from immuneACCESS, this table holds only the in-frame rearrangements with V and J called that TCRdb kept. Clones are partly lost; checked studies trace under half to an unresolved V gene and leave the rest unexplained. D and trimming come from the DNA, and the V and J calls and clone size come from that table. This sample is represented by some 250,000 clones; around 83% of them were singletons. Together, the top ten hold approximately 6% of the sample.

Per the germline V gene, SGHRS is the CDR1 and YFSETQ is the CDR2. V loses 2 bases at its end and J loses 7 bases; junction bases beyond the gene matches: 6. The CDR3, cysteine through phenylalanine, is 15 amino acids long. Only the CDR3 part of the read is kept: 45 bases, read in frame from the first base. These data belong to a study of blood T cell repertoires in COVID-19 (TCRdb year 2020). As for the study more broadly: The collaborator samples originated in the United States, Italy and Spain and spanned the acute and convalescent phases of COVID-19. The prospective study material was composed of cDNA or gDNA derived from T cells, B-cell-depleted T cells, or PBMCs. A de-identified subject ID, COVID-19 status, age in years and sex were almost always included in the sample metadata. Subjects who had been exposed to COVID-19, were actively infected with it, or had recovered from it provided the deeply sampled blood TCRbeta repertoires that made up the dataset. Where HLA class I and class II types were available, the types were taken from metadata supplied by the sample provider, not from assay-based typing. A freely available public database, intended as a resource for researchers studying the immune response to SARS-CoV-2, is where the repertoires were released. The samples were drawn from two sources: the first 160 participants of the ongoing ImmuneRACE study, and over 950 subjects contributed by 6 global collaborators. Paper-wide results and their limitations: The amount of clinical and demographic metadata varied by source and participant and was provided uncurated.

Each collaborating institution followed its own protocols to collect whole blood in K2EDTA tubes. For TCRbeta analysis, collaborators shipped samples as frozen whole blood, isolated PBMCs, or DNA extracted from either of those sample types. This TCR derives from an elderly man with acute or convalescent COVID-19. Sequencing was performed on peripheral blood. This sequence uses TRBV5-1 and TRBJ2-2; TRBD2 aligns with 9 central bases. The DNA sequence is TGCGCCAGCAGCTTCCGCGGGGGGGCGGACGGGGAGCTGTTTTTT. Translated, this is CASSFRGGADGELFF.